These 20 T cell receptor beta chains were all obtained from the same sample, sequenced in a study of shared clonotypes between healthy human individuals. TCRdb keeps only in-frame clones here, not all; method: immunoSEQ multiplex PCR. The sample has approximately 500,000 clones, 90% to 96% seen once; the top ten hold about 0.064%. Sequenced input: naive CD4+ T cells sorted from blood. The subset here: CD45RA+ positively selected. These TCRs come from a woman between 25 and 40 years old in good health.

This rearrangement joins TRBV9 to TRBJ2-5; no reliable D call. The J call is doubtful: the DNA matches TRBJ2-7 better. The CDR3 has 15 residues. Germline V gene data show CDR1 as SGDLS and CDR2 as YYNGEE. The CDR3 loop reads CASSVGLGSSYEQYF. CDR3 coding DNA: TGTGCCAGCAGCGTAGGTCTGGGCAGCTCCTACGAGCAGTACTTC.

CDR3 amino acids: CASSLEQNTGELFF. CDR3 DNA: TGCGCCAGCAGCTTGGAACAAAACACCGGGGAGCTGTTTTTT. The chain joins TRBV5-1 to TRBJ2-2; no clear D. Trimming removed 0 bases at V and 2 bases at J, with 5 bases between. The CDR3 totals 14 residues. Germline lookup yields CDR1 SGHRS and CDR2 YFSETQ.

Here the CDR3 DNA reads TGTGCCACCAGCAGAGATAGGCACAACACCGGGGAGCTGTTTTTT. Translation: CATSRDRHNTGELFF. The V gene is TRBV15, the J gene TRBJ2-2; D gene uncertain. The CDR3 length is 15 residues. V dropped 0 bases and J dropped 2 bases, with 7 bases sitting between them. Per the germline V gene, CDR1 is LNHNV and CDR2 is YYDKDF (reference sequence).

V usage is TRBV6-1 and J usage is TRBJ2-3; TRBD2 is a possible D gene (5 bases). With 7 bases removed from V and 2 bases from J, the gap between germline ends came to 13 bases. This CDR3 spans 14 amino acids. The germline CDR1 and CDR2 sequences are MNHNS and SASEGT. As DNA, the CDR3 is TGTGCCAGCAAGAGGGAGTCAATCACAGATACGCAGTATTTT. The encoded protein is CASKRESITDTQYF.

In DNA form, the CDR3 reads TGTGCCACCAGCAGGGGTACAGGGGGCGGTGAGTATAGCAATCAGCCCCAGCATTTT. It encodes CATSRGTGGGEYSNQPQHF. V is TRBV15 and J is TRBJ1-5, with 9 bases lining up with TRBD1. This CDR3 is 19 amino acids long. V was clipped by 3 bases and J by 0 bases; unmatched bases: 12. Germline V gene lookup returns CDR1 LNHNV and CDR2 YYDKDF (reference sequence).

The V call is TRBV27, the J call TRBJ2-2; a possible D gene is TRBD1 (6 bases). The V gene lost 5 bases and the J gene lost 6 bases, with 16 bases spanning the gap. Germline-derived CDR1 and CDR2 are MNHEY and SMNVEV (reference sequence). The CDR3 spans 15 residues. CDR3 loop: CASSPNPGVAGELFF. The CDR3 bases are TGTGCCAGCAGTCCGAATCCAGGGGTGGCCGGGGAGCTGTTTTTT.

The CDR3 coding sequence is TGTGCCAGCAGCCCCTATGGACAGGGTTTTTTAGAAGAGACCCAGTACTTC. Translation: CASSPYGQGFLEETQYF. The chain is built from TRBV9 and TRBJ2-5; 8 bases line up with TRBD1. The CDR3 is 17 amino acids. Germline V lookup: CDR1 SGDLS, CDR2 YYNGEE. J was trimmed by 3 bases and V by 4 bases; bases with no gene match: 14.

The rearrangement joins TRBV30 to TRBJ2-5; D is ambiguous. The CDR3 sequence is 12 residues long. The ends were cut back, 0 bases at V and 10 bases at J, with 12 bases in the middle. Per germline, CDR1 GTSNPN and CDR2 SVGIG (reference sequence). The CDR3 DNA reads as TGTGCCTGGAGTGTAATTTTGGGGATCCAGTACTTC. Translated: CAWSVILGIQYF.

The CDR3 here is CASTQGGGTYYEQYF. CDR3 DNA sequence: TGTGCCAGCACTCAAGGTGGAGGGACCTACTACGAGCAGTACTTC. The V and J genes are TRBV28 and TRBJ2-7, with a weak D call TRBD2 (6 bases). The V end was cut by 7 bases, the J end by 3 bases, with 19 bases between. The V gene's germline CDR1 is MDHEN and CDR2 SYDVKM. The CDR3 consists of 15 residues.

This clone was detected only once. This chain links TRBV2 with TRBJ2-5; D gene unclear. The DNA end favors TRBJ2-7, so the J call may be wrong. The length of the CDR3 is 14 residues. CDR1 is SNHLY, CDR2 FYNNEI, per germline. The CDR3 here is CASSDGRFPYEQYF. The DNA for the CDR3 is TGTGCCAGCAGTGATGGGCGATTCCCCTACGAGCAGTACTTC.

CDR3 nucleotides: TGTGCCAGCAGTTACTCGCCGGCAGGGGTGTCCTACGAGCAGTACTTC. This translates into CASSYSPAGVSYEQYF. This chain joins TRBV6-5 and TRBJ2-7, with D perhaps matching TRBD1 (6 bases). The germline V and J ends were trimmed by 0 bases and 1 base, with 13 bases remaining between them. This CDR3 region has 16 residues. Germline lookup yields CDR1 MNHEY and CDR2 SVGAGI.

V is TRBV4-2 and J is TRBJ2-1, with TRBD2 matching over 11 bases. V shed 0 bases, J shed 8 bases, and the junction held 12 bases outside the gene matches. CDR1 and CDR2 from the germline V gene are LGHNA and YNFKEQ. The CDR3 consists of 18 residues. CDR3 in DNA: TGTGCCAGCAGCCAAGAGGCGGGTAATAGCGGGAGGGCCCATGAGCAGTTCTTC. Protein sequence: CASSQEAGNSGRAHEQFF.

CDR3 region: CASSVEQGGRDEQYF. CDR3 coding DNA: TGTGCCAGCAGTGTAGAACAGGGGGGAAGGGACGAGCAGTACTTC. The chain joins TRBV28 to TRBJ2-7, with TRBD1 matching over 8 bases. This CDR3 region has 15 residues. Germline V gene data show CDR1 as MDHEN and CDR2 as SYDVKM. V trimming: 5 bases; J trimming: 5 bases; junction bases outside the gene matches: 11.

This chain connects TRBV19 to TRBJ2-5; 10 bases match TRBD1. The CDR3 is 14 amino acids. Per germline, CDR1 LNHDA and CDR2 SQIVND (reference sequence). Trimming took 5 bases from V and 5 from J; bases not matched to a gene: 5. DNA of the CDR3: TGTGCCAGTAGTCCGCTGGACAGGGGGGAGACCCAGTACTTC. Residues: CASSPLDRGETQYF. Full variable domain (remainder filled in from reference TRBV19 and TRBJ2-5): DGGITQSPKYLFRKEGQNVTLSCEQNLNHDAMYWYRQDPGQGLRLIYYSQIVNDFQKGDIAEGYSVSREKKESFPLTVTSAQKNPTAFYLCASSPLDRGETQYFGPGTRLLVL.

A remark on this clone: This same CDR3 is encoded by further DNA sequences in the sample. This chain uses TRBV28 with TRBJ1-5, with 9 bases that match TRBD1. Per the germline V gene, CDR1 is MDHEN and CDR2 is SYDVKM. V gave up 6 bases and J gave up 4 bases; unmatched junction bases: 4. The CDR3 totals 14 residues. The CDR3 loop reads CASSTGTGNQPQHF. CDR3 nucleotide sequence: TGTGCCAGCAGCACCGGGACAGGGAATCAGCCCCAGCATTTT.

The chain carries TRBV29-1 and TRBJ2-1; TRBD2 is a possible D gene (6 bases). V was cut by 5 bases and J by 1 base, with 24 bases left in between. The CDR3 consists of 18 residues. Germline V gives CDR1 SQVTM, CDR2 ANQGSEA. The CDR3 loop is CSVPWGKGSGTSYNEQFF. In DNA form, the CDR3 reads TGCAGCGTTCCATGGGGGAAGGGTAGCGGAACGTCCTACAATGAGCAGTTCTTC.

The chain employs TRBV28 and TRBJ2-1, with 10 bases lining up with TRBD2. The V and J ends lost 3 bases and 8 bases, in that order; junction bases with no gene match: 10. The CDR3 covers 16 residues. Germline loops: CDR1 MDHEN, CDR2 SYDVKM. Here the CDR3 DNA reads TGTGCCAGCAGTTTTGCCTCAGCGGGAGGGAGGGATGAGCAGTTCTTC. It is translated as CASSFASAGGRDEQFF.

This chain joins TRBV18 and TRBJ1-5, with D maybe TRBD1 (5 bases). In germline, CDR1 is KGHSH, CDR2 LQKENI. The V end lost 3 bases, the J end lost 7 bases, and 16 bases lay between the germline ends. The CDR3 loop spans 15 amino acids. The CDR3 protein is CASSPTGRADQPQHF. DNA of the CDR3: TGTGCCAGCTCACCCACAGGTAGGGCTGACCAGCCCCAGCATTTT.

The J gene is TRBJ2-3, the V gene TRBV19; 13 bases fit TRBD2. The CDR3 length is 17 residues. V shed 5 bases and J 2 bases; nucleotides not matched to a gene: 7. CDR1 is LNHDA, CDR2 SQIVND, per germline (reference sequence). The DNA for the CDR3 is TGTGCCAGTAGTTTACCGGGGACTAGCGGGACCACAGATACGCAGTATTTT. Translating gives CASSLPGTSGTTDTQYF.

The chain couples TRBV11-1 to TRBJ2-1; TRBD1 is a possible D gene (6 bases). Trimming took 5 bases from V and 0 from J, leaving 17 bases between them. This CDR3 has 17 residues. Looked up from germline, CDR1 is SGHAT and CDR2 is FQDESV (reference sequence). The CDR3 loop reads CASSGSGDTSSYNEQFF. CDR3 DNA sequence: TGTGCCAGCAGCGGCTCCGGGGACACCAGCTCCTACAATGAGCAGTTCTTC.